Listed here are 14 T cell receptor beta chains from one sample, sequenced in a study of cytomegalovirus exposure and HLA in healthy donors (TCRdb year 2017). The library was prepared using the immunoSEQ multiplex PCR assay. For the multiplex PCR, a mixture combining 60 forward primers for TCR Vbeta segments and 13 reverse primers for TCR Jbeta segments was used. The clones in this table, taken by TCRdb from immuneACCESS, are in-frame only. Not every clone is retained; where verified, under half of the shortfall comes from an unresolved V gene, and the cause of the rest is unknown. The sample table holds about 190,000 clones, of which approximately 84% were seen once. Over 3.5% of the sample rests with the top ten. The sequenced sample was PBMCs. Receptors originate from a man between 50 and 59 years old in good health and CMV-seronegative.

V gene TRBV10-3 combines with J gene TRBJ1-1; TRBD1 aligns across 9 bases. Germline loops: CDR1 ENHRY, CDR2 SYGVKD. V lost 4 bases, J lost 1 base, and 4 bases stayed unmatched. The length of the CDR3 is 15 residues. The CDR3 DNA sequence: TGTGCCATCAGTGGGGGACAGGGACAGAACACTGAAGCTTTCTTT. Amino acid sequence: CAISGGQGQNTEAFF.

The rearrangement joins TRBV5-4 to TRBJ1-2; D is perhaps TRBD1 (5 bases). CDR3 length equals 14 residues. Per germline, CDR1 SGHNT and CDR2 YYREEE (reference sequence). Trimming stripped 0 bases from V and 8 bases from J, with 14 bases between. In nucleotides, the CDR3 is TGTGCCAGCAGCTTGGCGGGGGAGGGAGCCGGCTACACCTTC. Translated, it gives CASSLAGEGAGYTF.

This chain uses TRBV28 with TRBJ1-2, with TRBD1 identical over 7 bases. CDR1 and CDR2 from the germline V gene are MDHEN and SYDVKM. Losses at the gene ends were 8 bases for V and 2 bases for J; bases not matched to a gene: 2. The CDR3 is 12 amino acids. CDR3 in amino acids: CASEGGNYGYTF. In nucleotides, the CDR3 is TGTGCCAGCGAAGGGGGCAACTATGGCTACACCTTC.

V usage is TRBV29-1 and J usage is TRBJ2-5, with a tentative D call TRBD2 (6 bases). The J call is uncertain, as TRBJ2-7 better fits the DNA end. CDR3 length: 12 residues. Germline CDR1 and CDR2: SQVTM and ANQGSEA. CDR3 coding DNA: TGCAGCGCCCTTAGCGGACCCTACGAGCAGTACTTC. This sequence encodes CSALSGPYEQYF.

V usage is TRBV7-9 and J usage is TRBJ2-2; TRBD2 agrees at 7 bases. V shed 4 bases and J 5 bases; nucleotides not matched to a gene: 7. The germline V gene has CDR1 SEHNR and CDR2 FQNEAQ (reference sequence). There are 15 residues in the CDR3. The CDR3 spells CASSSRDYRTGELFF. CDR3 DNA sequence: TGTGCCAGCAGCTCAAGGGACTATCGAACCGGGGAGCTGTTTTTT.

V and J are TRBV11-2 and TRBJ2-1, with TRBD2 matching 7 bases. The ends lost 0 bases at V and 4 bases at J; junction bases unmatched: 6. The germline V gene encodes CDR1 SGHAT and CDR2 FQNNGV. The CDR3 length is 16 residues. The CDR3 region is CASSLDVLARYNEQFF. The CDR3 region has the DNA TGTGCCAGCAGCTTAGATGTACTAGCGAGGTACAATGAGCAGTTCTTC.

CDR3 nucleotide sequence: TGTGCCAGCAGTGGTTCAGACACCGGGGAGCTGTTTTTT. Amino acid sequence: CASSGSDTGELFF. The chain employs TRBV6-1 and TRBJ2-2, with D unclear. The CDR3 sequence is 13 residues long. The V gene's germline CDR1 is MNHNS and CDR2 SASEGT. The V and J ends lost 4 bases and 3 bases respectively, with 6 bases between them.

This clone has just one count. The chain couples TRBV5-1 to TRBJ2-3; no clear D gene. The CDR3 length is 15 residues. CDR1 is SGHRS, CDR2 YFSETQ, per germline. Trimming took off 0 bases at V and 1 base at J, with 9 bases between the two ends. The CDR3 DNA is TGCGCCAGCAGCTTGGTTGCGCCTTGCACAGATACGCAGTATTTT. Residues: CASSLVAPCTDTQYF.

The V gene is TRBV27, the J gene TRBJ2-5; a weak D match, TRBD2 (7 bases). CDR3 length: 15 amino acids. Trimming left V 8 bases short and J 1 base short, with 17 bases between. Per germline, CDR1 MNHEY and CDR2 SMNVEV (reference sequence). CDR3 in DNA: TGTGCCAGCGCCCGCCCGGGGGGCTCCCAAGAGACCCAGTACTTC. Translated: CASARPGGSQETQYF.

The chain uses TRBV13 and TRBJ2-7, with 8 bases fitting TRBD1. The V gene end was trimmed by 4 bases and the J gene end by 2 bases; junction bases not matched to a gene: 4. Germline V lookup: CDR1 PRHDT, CDR2 FYEKMQ (reference sequence). CDR3 length: 14 residues. The CDR3 region is CASSYGQGAYEQYF. The DNA of the CDR3 is TGTGCCAGCAGCTACGGACAGGGCGCCTACGAGCAGTACTTC.

The rearrangement joins TRBV7-2 to TRBJ1-6, with a weak D call TRBD1 (5 bases). Trimming left V 3 bases short and J 7 bases short, with 10 bases between. This CDR3 is 14 amino acids long. The germline CDR1 and CDR2 sequences are SGHTA and FQGNSA. CDR3 sequence: CASSLGGVNSPLHF. DNA of the CDR3: TGTGCCAGCAGCTTGGGGGGGGTCAATTCACCCCTCCACTTT.

This CDR3 is CASSPDMASTDTQYF. The CDR3 DNA sequence: TGTGCCAGCAGCCCGGACATGGCTAGCACAGATACGCAGTATTTT. The chain combines TRBV7-9 with TRBJ2-3, with a weak D call TRBD1 (5 bases). Germline V gene sequence: CDR1 SEHNR, CDR2 FQNEAQ (reference sequence). The CDR3 runs to 15 residues. Trimming took off 5 bases at V and 0 bases at J, with 12 bases between the two ends.

Comment on this clone: The same CDR3 arises from other DNA sequences in this sample as well. V is TRBV14 and J is TRBJ2-3, with 7 bases identical to TRBD1. Unmatched junction bases numbered 6, after V lost 0 bases and J lost 3 bases. Germline CDR1 and CDR2: SGHDN and FVKESK. The CDR3 runs 16 residues. The CDR3 loop is CASSQDGTANTDTQYF. Here the CDR3 DNA reads TGTGCCAGCAGCCAAGATGGGACAGCAAATACAGATACGCAGTATTTT.

The chain has TRBV29-1 and TRBJ2-5, with 12 bases aligning to TRBD2. CDR3 length equals 13 residues. V lost 7 bases and J lost 4; bases outside the gene matches: 4. CDR1 and CDR2 (germline): SQVTM, ANQGSEA. The CDR3 bases are TGCAGCGCCAGACTAGCGGGGGCAGAGACCCAGTACTTC. Amino acid sequence: CSARLAGAETQYF.